Reported below is one T cell receptor (beta chain). Its antigen is unidentified. A J-beta primer mix and a sample-barcoded 5' primer were used in a second PCR of about 7 to 12 cycles. TCRdb itself ran the 5' RACE reads through MiXCR, one entry per CDR3 protein. The repertoire includes some 930,000 distinct CDR3 sequences, just under 30% of them detected once, and about 10% sits in the top ten. The data were obtained in a study of blood T cells in healthy people across ages. Whole-study results and caveats: It was not possible, with unsorted PBMCs, to conclusively compare naive and antigen-experienced cells.

RNA extraction gave at least 5.5 micrograms of total RNA per sample. Germline V gives CDR1 MNHEY, CDR2 SVGAGI. Trimming cost V 7 bases and J 3 bases, with 21 bases left between them. The CDR3 loop spans 16 amino acids. A further study also used this sample, focusing on T cells of mothers and their children. That work contributes: Sample barcodes and 2-4 random nucleotides came from the second PCR's M1S primer.

This receptor was identified in a woman between 40 and 50 years old in good health. The chain has TRBV6-5 and TRBJ1-2; TRBD1 might be the D (6 bases). The sequenced sample was blood. The CDR3 spells CASNPSIGTNYYGYTF. CDR3 nucleotides: TGTGCCAGCAATCCTTCTATCGGGACAAACTACTATGGCTACACCTTC.